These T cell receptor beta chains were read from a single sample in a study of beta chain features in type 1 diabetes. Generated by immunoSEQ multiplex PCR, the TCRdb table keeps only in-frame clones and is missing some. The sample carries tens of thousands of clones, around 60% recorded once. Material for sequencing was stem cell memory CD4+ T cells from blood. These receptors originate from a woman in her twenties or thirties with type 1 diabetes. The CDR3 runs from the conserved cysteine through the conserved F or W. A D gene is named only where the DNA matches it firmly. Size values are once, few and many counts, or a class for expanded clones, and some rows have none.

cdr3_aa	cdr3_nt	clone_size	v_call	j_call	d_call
CASSLDPGGTQETQYF	TGCGCCAGCAGCTTGGATCCAGGAGGGACCCAAGAGACCCAGTACTTC	-	TRBV5-1	TRBJ2-5	-
CASSVAPGATYGYTF	TGTGCCAGCAGCGTAGCTCCAGGGGCCACCTATGGCTACACCTTC	-	TRBV9	TRBJ1-2	-
CASSVEGDGPQHF	TGTGCCAGCAGCGTAGAGGGGGATGGACCCCAGCATTTT	few	TRBV9	TRBJ1-5	-
CASSLGGRVTGELFF	TGTGCCAGCAGTTTGGGCGGGAGGGTCACCGGGGAGCTGTTTTTT	few	TRBV28	TRBJ2-2	TRBD2
CASSRISGGRGGYNEQFF	TGTGCCAGCAGCCGGATCTCGGGAGGGCGTGGGGGATACAATGAGCAGTTCTTC	-	TRBV4-2	TRBJ2-1	TRBD2
CASSPYSSYNEQFF	TGTGCCAGCAGCCCCTATAGCTCCTACAATGAGCAGTTCTTC	-	TRBV5-6	TRBJ2-1	-
CASSRWDSTETQYF	TGTGCCAGCAGCCGCTGGGACAGTACTGAGACCCAGTACTTC	-	TRBV13	TRBJ2-5	TRBD1
CASSDGGTDNEQFF	TGCGCCAGCAGTGACGGGGGAACGGACAATGAGCAGTTCTTC	-	TRBV10-1	TRBJ2-1	-
CASSLGQLVSQYF	TGTGCCAGCAGCTTGGGACAGCTGGTGTCCCAGTACTTC	-	TRBV7-6	TRBJ2-5	TRBD1
CASSLGRGEVYEQYF	TGTGCCAGCAGCTTGGGACGGGGGGAGGTCTACGAGCAGTACTTC	-	TRBV5-4	TRBJ2-7	TRBD2
CASSLRRGFSSYEQYF	TGTGCCAGCAGTTTACGGAGAGGATTTTCCTCCTACGAGCAGTACTTC	-	TRBV28	TRBJ2-7	-
CASSISTGNSGTEAFF	TGTGCCAGCTCAATCTCGACAGGGAATTCTGGCACTGAAGCTTTCTTT	-	TRBV18	TRBJ1-1	TRBD1
CASSLSSGLTYNEQFF	TGCGCCAGCAGCTTGTCTTCGGGACTAACCTACAATGAGCAGTTCTTC	-	TRBV5-1	TRBJ2-1	TRBD2
CASEEHTGSYNEQFF	TGTGCCAGCGAGGAACATACCGGGAGCTACAATGAGCAGTTCTTC	-	TRBV11-2	TRBJ2-1	-
CASSVDRMNTEAFF	TGCGCCAGCAGCGTGGACAGGATGAACACTGAAGCTTTCTTT	-	TRBV5-1	TRBJ1-1	TRBD1
CASSVQRENNEQFF	TGTGCCAGCAGCGTACAGCGGGAGAATAATGAGCAGTTCTTC	once	TRBV9	TRBJ2-1	TRBD2
CASSYVTGGPRETQYF	TGTGCCAGCAGCTATGTTACGGGAGGGCCTAGAGAGACCCAGTACTTC	-	TRBV11-2	TRBJ2-5	TRBD2
CASMGAAQPQHF	TGTGCCAGCATGGGGGCGGCACAGCCCCAGCATTTT	-	TRBV6-6	TRBJ1-5	-
CAISENRETSYGYTF	TGTGCCATCAGTGAGAACCGGGAGACTAGCTATGGCTACACCTTC	-	TRBV10-3	TRBJ1-2	-
CAIRRAGTNTGELFF	TGTGCCATCAGAAGAGCGGGAACGAACACCGGGGAGCTGTTTTTT	-	TRBV10-3	TRBJ2-2	TRBD2
CASRLAGEITQYF	TGTGCCAGTCGACTAGCGGGAGAAATTACGCAGTATTTT	-	TRBV19	TRBJ2-3	TRBD2
CASSLSTGNYGYTF	TGTGCCAGCAGTCTCTCGACAGGGAACTATGGCTACACCTTC	-	TRBV28	TRBJ1-2	TRBD1
CASSPGRMNTEAFF	TGTGCCAGCTCACCCGGTCGAATGAACACTGAAGCTTTCTTT	-	TRBV18	TRBJ1-1	-
CASSLERQSTDTQYF	TGTGCCAGCAGCTTGGAACGACAGAGCACAGATACGCAGTATTTT	-	TRBV7-9	TRBJ2-3	-
CASSEFQALEQYF	TGTGCCAGCAGTGAATTCCAGGCTCTCGAGCAGTACTTC	-	TRBV6-1	TRBJ2-7	-
CASSGQGNGGELFF	TGTGCCAGCAGTGGACAGGGTAACGGCGGGGAGCTGTTTTTT	-	TRBV2	TRBJ2-2	TRBD1
CASSPLGRYEQYF	TGTGCCAGCAGTCCCCTGGGCAGATACGAGCAGTACTTC	-	TRBV28	TRBJ2-7	-
CASSPWTGGRDGYTF	TGTGCCAGCAGTCCCTGGACAGGGGGAAGGGATGGCTACACCTTC	once	TRBV28	TRBJ1-2	TRBD1
CASSLTRANTEAFF	TGTGCCAGCAGCTTAACCCGAGCGAACACTGAAGCTTTCTTT	-	TRBV7-3	TRBJ1-1	-
CASSPRQGDWSRGYTF	TGTGCCAGCTCACCACGCCAGGGGGATTGGTCGCGGGGCTACACCTTC	-	TRBV18	TRBJ1-2	TRBD1
CASSDSGGVETQYF	TGTGCCAGCAGTGACTCAGGGGGTGTGGAGACCCAGTACTTC	few	TRBV25-1	TRBJ2-5	TRBD1
CASSYRGRDTQYF	TGTGCCAGTAGTTACAGGGGCCGAGATACGCAGTATTTT	once	TRBV19	TRBJ2-3	TRBD1